The next 17 T cell receptor beta chains were all read from a single sample in a study of monozygotic twins with inflammatory bowel disease. TCRdb reprocessed the 5' RACE reads, keeping one entry per CDR3 protein, no DNA. Recorded for this sample: some 150,000 distinct CDR3 sequences. The source material was blood. The receptors come from a human donor with ulcerative colitis or Crohn's disease, or a healthy co-twin of an affected twin (not recorded which).

V is TRBV3-1 and J is TRBJ2-1. CDR3 length: 11 residues. Germline-derived CDR1 and CDR2 are LGHDT and YNNKEL (reference sequence). The CDR3 region is CASSQKAEQFF.

V gene TRBV12-3 or TRBV12-4 combines with J gene TRBJ1-6. The CDR3 has 14 residues. The CDR3 loop reads CASSFQRDNSPLHF.

This rearrangement joins TRBV19 to TRBJ2-1; absent DNA, TCRdb's TRBD2 call cannot be checked. CDR1 and CDR2 from the germline V gene are LNHDA and SQIVND (reference sequence). The CDR3 runs 16 residues. CDR3 amino acids: CASKRTSGSSYNEQFF.

V usage is TRBV6-6 and J usage is TRBJ1-3. Germline assignment: CDR1 MNHNY and CDR2 SVGAGI (reference sequence). This CDR3 has 12 residues. Here the CDR3 reads CASSQAGNTIYF.

The genes are TRBV6-5 and TRBJ1-1; the D call of TRBD1 rests on TCRdb alone, since no DNA is present to check it. Per the germline V gene, CDR1 is MNHEY and CDR2 is SVGAGI. CDR3 length: 16 residues. CDR3 residues: CASSYSGRRENTEAFF.

The chain joins TRBV12-3 or TRBV12-4 to TRBJ2-7. The CDR3 is 14 residues long. CDR3 in amino acids: CASSFRQTSYEQYF.

Here the CDR3 reads CASSLSSGGAHLMYEQYF. The rearrangement uses TRBV27 and TRBJ2-7; TCRdb's D call of TRBD2 is untestable without DNA. The CDR3 loop spans 18 amino acids. Per the germline V gene, CDR1 is MNHEY and CDR2 is SMNVEV (reference sequence).

CDR3 in amino acids: CASSADGAADEQYF. The chain has TRBV7-2 and TRBJ2-7; the TRBD1 assignment by TCRdb is unverifiable without DNA. Germline CDR1 is SGHTA and CDR2 is FQGNSA. The CDR3 has 14 residues. The variable domain in full, with the rest retrieved from reference TRBV7-2 and TRBJ2-7, is GAGVSQSPSNKVTEKGKDVELRCDPISGHTALYWYRQSLGQGLEFLIYFQGNSAPDKSGLPSDRFSAERTGGSVSTLTIQRTQQEDSAVYLCASSADGAADEQYFGPGTRLTVT.

CDR3 in amino acids: CSAQDRGDGYTF. The chain carries TRBV20-1 and TRBJ1-2; TCRdb calls TRBD1, which cannot be checked without DNA. This CDR3 is built from 12 residues. The germline CDR1 and CDR2 sequences are DFQATT and SNEGSKA (reference sequence).

The chain combines TRBV5-8 with TRBJ1-1; TCRdb's D call of TRBD1 is untestable without DNA. The V gene's germline CDR1 is SGHTS and CDR2 YDEGEE. The CDR3 sequence is 12 residues long. The CDR3 region is CASSTKGGEAFF.

The rearrangement uses TRBV5-1 and TRBJ2-7; lacking DNA, the TRBD1 call made by TCRdb goes unchecked. Germline CDR1 is SGHRS and CDR2 is YFSETQ. The CDR3 contains 14 residues. CDR3 protein: CASSFGTGDYEQYF. Full variable domain (outside the CDR3, taken from reference TRBV5-1 and TRBJ2-7): KAGVTQTPRYLIKTRGQQVTLSCSPISGHRSVSWYQQTPGQGLQFLFEYFSETQRNKGNFPGRFSGRQFSNSRSEMNVSTLELGDSALYLCASSFGTGDYEQYFGPGTRLTVT.

J is TRBJ2-7 and V is TRBV29-1; the TCRdb D gene call, TRBD2, has no DNA to confirm it. Germline V gene sequence: CDR1 SQVTM, CDR2 ANQGSEA. The CDR3 has 13 residues. This CDR3 reads CSVVSGRSHEQYF.

The chain employs TRBV11-1 and TRBJ2-7; there is no DNA to check the TCRdb D call of TRBD2. Germline CDR1 and CDR2: SGHAT and FQDESV (reference sequence). CDR3 length: 18 residues. CDR3 sequence reads: CASSLDWRAGGSSYEQYF.

This chain joins TRBV20-1 and TRBJ1-5. The length of the CDR3 is 13 residues. Germline V gives CDR1 DFQATT, CDR2 SNEGSKA (reference sequence). The CDR3 sequence: CSASGDSNQPQHF.

The chain carries TRBV5-4 and TRBJ2-5; TCRdb calls TRBD2, which cannot be checked without DNA. The CDR3 covers 15 residues. CDR1 SGHNT and CDR2 YYREEE come from the germline V gene (reference sequence). This CDR3 is CASSSSGSRQETQYF.

The chain joins TRBV15 to TRBJ2-7; TCRdb's assignment of TRBD2 cannot be checked, as there is no DNA. This CDR3 has 16 amino acids. Germline CDR1 reads LNHNV; CDR2 reads YYDKDF (reference sequence). CDR3 amino acids: CATSIRPGGGSYEQYF.

This sequence joins TRBV12-3 or TRBV12-4 and TRBJ2-1; checking the TCRdb D call of TRBD1 is not possible without DNA. The CDR3 sequence is 15 residues long. CDR3 sequence: CASTLEVRGGDEQFF.